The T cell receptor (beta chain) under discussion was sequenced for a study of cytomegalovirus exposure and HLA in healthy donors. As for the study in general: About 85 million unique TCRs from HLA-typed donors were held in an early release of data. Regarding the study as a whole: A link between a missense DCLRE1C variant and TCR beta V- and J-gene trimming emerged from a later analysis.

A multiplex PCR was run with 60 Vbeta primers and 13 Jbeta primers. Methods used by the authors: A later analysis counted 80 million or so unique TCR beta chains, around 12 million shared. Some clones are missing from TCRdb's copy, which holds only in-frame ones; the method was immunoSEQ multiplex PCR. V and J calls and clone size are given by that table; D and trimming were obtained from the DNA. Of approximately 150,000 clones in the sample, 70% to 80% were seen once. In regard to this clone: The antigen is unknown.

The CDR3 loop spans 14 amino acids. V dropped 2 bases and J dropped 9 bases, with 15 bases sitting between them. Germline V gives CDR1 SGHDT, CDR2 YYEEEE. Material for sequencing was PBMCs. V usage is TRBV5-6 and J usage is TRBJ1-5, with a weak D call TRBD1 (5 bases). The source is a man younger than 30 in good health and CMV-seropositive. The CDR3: CASSFQGRGSPQHF. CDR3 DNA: TGTGCCAGCAGCTTCCAGGGTCGCGGATCGCCCCAGCATTTT.